The following is a T cell receptor (beta chain) sequence with its context. The data were obtained in a study of blood T cell repertoires in COVID-19. Repertoires were generated with immunoSEQ multiplex PCR, while TCRdb's copy carries only in-frame clones and drops some. The sample has tens of thousands of clones, about three quarters seen once. Trimming at V came to 5 bases and at J to 4 bases, leaving 9 bases not matched to a gene. The CDR3 sequence is 15 residues long. The germline V gene encodes CDR1 SEHNR and CDR2 FQNEAQ (reference sequence). This TCR came from a human donor in a cohort sampled during active COVID-19. The sample consisted of peripheral blood. This chain links TRBV7-9 with TRBJ2-7; 9 positions agree with TRBD2. The CDR3 DNA follows: TGTGCCAGCAGCCCCTCGACTAGCGGTCCTTACGAGCAGTACTTC. Protein product: CASSPSTSGPYEQYF.